This T cell receptor beta chain was profiled in a study of OX40 agonist ivuxolimab in advanced cancers. In the study overall: The study gave patients intravenous ivuxolimab at 0.01 to 10 mg/kg every 2 weeks.

Baseline was the first blood sampling point, followed by cycle 4 day 1 and cycle 7 day 1. The V and J ends lost 4 bases and 1 base respectively, with 18 bases between them. The CDR3 length is 17 residues. Germline V gene data show CDR1 as LNHDA and CDR2 as SQIVND (reference sequence). In regard to this clone: Its antigen remains unidentified.

Regarding the study as a whole: CD8+ T cells (on average) carried more expanded clones than CD4+ T cells.

The repertoire was sequenced with immunoSEQ multiplex PCR; TCRdb's copy has only in-frame clones and lacks some. This table holds some 82,000 clones, roughly 90% found once. Sequenced material: CD4+ or CD8+ T cells sorted from blood, taken in a trial of the OX40 agonist ivuxolimab. The receptor was isolated from an adult with an advanced solid tumor such as melanoma, head and neck, liver or kidney cancer. The genes are TRBV19 and TRBJ2-3; a weak D match, TRBD2 (7 bases). The CDR3 coding sequence is TGTGCCAGTAGTAGTGGGGGGGCCTCCCTCGGCACAGATACGCAGTATTTT. As protein: CASSSGGASLGTDTQYF.